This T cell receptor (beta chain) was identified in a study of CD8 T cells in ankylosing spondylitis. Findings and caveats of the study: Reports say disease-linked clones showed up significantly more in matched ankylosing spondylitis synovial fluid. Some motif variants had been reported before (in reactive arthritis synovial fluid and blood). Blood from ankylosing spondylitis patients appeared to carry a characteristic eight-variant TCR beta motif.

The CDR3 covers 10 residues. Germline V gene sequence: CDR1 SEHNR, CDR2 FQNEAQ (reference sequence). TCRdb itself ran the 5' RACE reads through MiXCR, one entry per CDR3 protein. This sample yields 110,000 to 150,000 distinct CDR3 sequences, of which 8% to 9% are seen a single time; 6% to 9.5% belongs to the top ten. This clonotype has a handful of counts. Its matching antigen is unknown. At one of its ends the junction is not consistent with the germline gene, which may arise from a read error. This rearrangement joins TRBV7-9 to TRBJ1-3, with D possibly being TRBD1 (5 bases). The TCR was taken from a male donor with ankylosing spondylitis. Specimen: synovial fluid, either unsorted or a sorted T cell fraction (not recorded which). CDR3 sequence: CASSLEQGNF. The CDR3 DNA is TGTGCCAGCAGCTTAGAGCAGGGAAATTTT.